This T cell receptor beta chain was sequenced during a study of CD8+ T cells in alopecia areata. As the sequencing template, cDNA was produced by extracting RNA and reverse transcribing it. Method: immunoSEQ multiplex PCR; TCRdb's copy keeps in-frame clones and lacks some. The table includes about 98,000 clones, nearly 45% detected once. Study results and limitations: In lesional scalp, particularly from alopecia totalis/universalis, clonality was higher than in normal scalp.

V trimming: 8 bases; J trimming: 4 bases; junction bases outside the gene matches: 15. Germline CDR1 is GTSNPN and CDR2 is SVGIG (reference sequence). The length of the CDR3 is 15 residues. On this clone itself: The antigen is undetermined.

Sequenced sample: CD4+ T cells sorted from blood. The gene calls are TRBV30 and TRBJ1-2, with TRBD1 matching over 8 bases. The clonotype was recovered from a human donor with alopecia areata. CDR3 DNA: TGTGCCAGGGAGGGGATCGGACAGGGCATCTATGGCTACACCTTC. Translated, it gives CAREGIGQGIYGYTF.